These 31 T cell receptor beta chains were sequenced from one sample in a study of cytomegalovirus exposure and HLA in healthy donors. Amplification used 60 Vbeta primers and 13 Jbeta primers. Produced via immunoSEQ multiplex PCR; TCRdb's table is partial and in-frame only. The sample's table shows around 150,000 clones. The sequencing sample was made of PBMCs. All receptors derive from a man aged 25 to 40 in good health and CMV-seronegative.

The rearrangement links TRBV27 to TRBJ2-3; D perhaps matches TRBD2 (5 bases). Trimming left V 3 bases short and J 1 base short, with 14 bases between. Per germline, CDR1 MNHEY and CDR2 SMNVEV (reference sequence). This CDR3 is 16 amino acids long. DNA of the CDR3: TGTGCCAGCAGTTTCTTGGGGTTCGGGGGCACAGATACGCAGTATTTT. Translated: CASSFLGFGGTDTQYF.

J is TRBJ2-2 and V is TRBV5-1; no clear D. This CDR3 region has 15 residues. CDR1 and CDR2 (germline): SGHRS, YFSETQ. V was shortened by 4 bases and J by 7 bases, with 17 bases between the two germline ends. CDR3 in amino acids: CASSGEAPYGGELFF. Here the CDR3 DNA reads TGCGCCAGCAGCGGTGAGGCTCCTTATGGCGGGGAGCTGTTTTTT.

As to this clone: Other DNA variants within this sample encode the same CDR3. V usage is TRBV5-1 and J usage is TRBJ2-5, with D perhaps matching TRBD1 (5 bases). V dropped 0 bases and J dropped 3 bases, with 9 bases sitting between them. The V gene's germline CDR1 is SGHRS and CDR2 YFSETQ. The CDR3 runs 14 residues. CDR3 DNA sequence: TGCGCCAGCAGCTTGGGGCAGGGAAAAGAGACCCAGTACTTC. This encodes CASSLGQGKETQYF.

V and J are TRBV7-2 and TRBJ2-5, with 10 bases identical to TRBD1. CDR1 and CDR2 (germline): SGHTA, FQGNSA. V trimming: 1 base; J trimming: 4 bases; junction bases outside the gene matches: 3. This CDR3 is built from 15 residues. This CDR3 is CASSLVWTGGETQYF. Here the CDR3 DNA reads TGTGCCAGCAGCTTAGTTTGGACAGGGGGAGAGACCCAGTACTTC.

This sequence joins TRBV9 and TRBJ1-1; tentative D call: TRBD1 (5 bases). CDR1 is SGDLS and CDR2 is YYNGEE in the germline V gene. The CDR3 spans 16 residues. Trimming cost V 4 bases and J 0 bases, with 16 bases left between them. The CDR3 DNA reads TGTGCCAGCAGCCTAGATGGGGGGGTCATGAACACTGAAGCTTTCTTT. Translated: CASSLDGGVMNTEAFF.

The J gene is TRBJ2-6, the V gene TRBV5-4; D is undetermined. Between the trimmed V and J ends, which lost 0 bases and 0 bases, there was a span of 10 bases. Germline-derived CDR1 and CDR2 are SGHNT and YYREEE (reference sequence). The CDR3 consists of 17 residues. CDR3 bases: TGTGCCAGCAGCTTGGCCGGTCCCCTCTCTGGGGCCAACGTCCTGACTTTC. The encoded protein is CASSLAGPLSGANVLTF.

This chain connects TRBV6-1 to TRBJ1-5; TRBD1 matches at 7 bases. Looked up from germline, CDR1 is MNHNS and CDR2 is SASEGT. J gave up 5 bases and V 2 bases, and 9 bases lay outside the gene matches. The CDR3 covers 16 residues. This CDR3 is CASSERRSGGHQPQHF. In DNA form, the CDR3 reads TGTGCCAGCAGTGAAAGAAGGTCAGGGGGACATCAGCCCCAGCATTTT.

The chain uses TRBV18 and TRBJ1-1, with TRBD1 matching 7 bases. This CDR3 region has 16 residues. J gave up 0 bases and V 0 bases, and 4 bases lay outside the gene matches. The germline V gene encodes CDR1 KGHSH and CDR2 LQKENI. CDR3 protein: CASSPPTGTMNTEAFF. CDR3 nucleotides: TGTGCCAGCTCACCACCGACAGGGACAATGAACACTGAAGCTTTCTTT.

This chain links TRBV5-4 with TRBJ2-7; tentatively, D is TRBD1 (6 bases). V shed 3 bases and J shed 7 bases, with 14 bases lying between them. This CDR3 region has 13 residues. Germline V CDR1 and CDR2: SGHNT, YYREEE (reference sequence). The CDR3 nucleotides are TGTGCCAGCAGCTGGACAGAGGGATCTGAGCAGTACTTC. It codes for CASSWTEGSEQYF.

The chain joins TRBV30 to TRBJ2-1; 8 nucleotides agree with TRBD2. With V trimmed by 6 bases and J by 0 bases, 4 bases remained unmatched. The CDR3 covers 14 residues. CDR1 is GTSNPN and CDR2 is SVGIG in the germline V gene (reference sequence). The CDR3 region has the DNA TGTGCCTGTAGCGGGACCGACTCCTACAATGAGCAGTTCTTC. Translated, it gives CACSGTDSYNEQFF.

The chain carries TRBV2 and TRBJ1-5; unclear D gene. V was cut by 3 bases and J by 6 bases, with 12 bases left in between. Germline loops: CDR1 SNHLY, CDR2 FYNNEI. This CDR3 is built from 14 residues. The CDR3 is CASSEGGRLQPQHF. The CDR3 coding sequence is TGTGCCAGCAGTGAGGGTGGGCGTCTTCAGCCCCAGCATTTT.

The gene calls are TRBV10-3 and TRBJ2-5; no firm D call. This CDR3 region has 14 residues. CDR1 is ENHRY and CDR2 is SYGVKD in the germline V gene. With 6 bases removed from V and 1 base from J, the gap between germline ends came to 12 bases. The CDR3 loop reads CAIRPSRSQETQYF. The DNA of the CDR3 is TGTGCCATCAGGCCCTCTCGCAGCCAAGAGACCCAGTACTTC.

The V call is TRBV10-1, the J call TRBJ2-5; maybe TRBD2 (5 bases). The J call may be faulty, since TRBJ2-7 better matches the DNA end. The CDR3 is 16 amino acids. CDR1 and CDR2 (germline): WNHNN, SYGVQD (reference sequence). The CDR3 DNA follows: TGCGCCAGCAGTGAGTCGGTGGTGGGGAGCTCCTACGAGCAGTACTTC. Amino acid sequence: CASSESVVGSSYEQYF.

The chain has TRBV7-9 and TRBJ1-5; TRBD1 is a possible D gene (5 bases). Germline CDR1 and CDR2: SEHNR and FQNEAQ (reference sequence). Trimming removed 5 bases at V and 6 bases at J, with 14 bases between. This CDR3 is 14 amino acids long. CDR3 sequence: CASSPQGGIQPQHF. The CDR3 DNA sequence: TGTGCCAGCAGCCCGCAGGGAGGGATTCAGCCCCAGCATTTT.

The chain links TRBV6-5 to TRBJ2-7; the match to TRBD2 covers 12 bases. There are 15 residues in the CDR3. CDR1 MNHEY and CDR2 SVGAGI come from the germline V gene. CDR3 in DNA: TGTGGGACTAGCGGGACCGTCGGACCTTACTACGAGCAGTACTTC. Translation: CGTSGTVGPYYEQYF.

The chain recombines TRBV9 with TRBJ1-3, with 12 bases identical to TRBD1. The CDR3 extends over 15 amino acids. Per germline, CDR1 SGDLS and CDR2 YYNGEE. V lost 3 bases and J lost 5; bases outside the gene matches: 3. The chain's CDR3 is CASSDGTGGRNTIYF. Written as DNA, the CDR3 is TGTGCCAGCAGCGATGGGACAGGGGGCAGAAACACCATATATTTT.

V and J are TRBV27 and TRBJ2-7, with TRBD1 matching over 9 bases. Germline V gene data show CDR1 as MNHEY and CDR2 as SMNVEV (reference sequence). The CDR3 sequence is 16 residues long. V trimming: 0 bases; J trimming: 7 bases; junction bases outside the gene matches: 10. In DNA form, the CDR3 reads TGTGCCAGCAGTTTATCGAGGCGGGACAGGGCGAGAGAGCAGTACTTC. Translated, it gives CASSLSRRDRAREQYF.

V is TRBV28 and J is TRBJ2-4, with 9 bases aligning to TRBD1. The CDR3 loop spans 15 amino acids. J gave up 6 bases and V 5 bases, and 8 bases lay outside the gene matches. Germline V gene data show CDR1 as MDHEN and CDR2 as SYDVKM. The CDR3: CASSAHGQGTNIQYF. The CDR3 region has the DNA TGTGCCAGCAGTGCCCACGGACAGGGGACAAACATTCAGTACTTC.

The chain recombines TRBV4-1 with TRBJ2-1, with TRBD1 as a possible D gene (5 bases). Germline assignment: CDR1 MGHRA and CDR2 YSYEKL. Trimming cost V 4 bases and J 3 bases, with 10 bases left between them. This CDR3 has 14 amino acids. CDR3 residues: CASSREDSYNEQFF. The CDR3 DNA is TGCGCCAGCAGCCGAGAAGACAGCTACAATGAGCAGTTCTTC.

This chain uses TRBV25-1 with TRBJ1-4, with 8 bases matching TRBD1. J lost 3 bases, V lost 3 bases, and 3 bases had no gene match. The CDR3 extends over 15 amino acids. Germline V gene data show CDR1 as MGHDK and CDR2 as SYGVNS. CDR3 DNA: TGTGCCAGCAGTGACCTGACAGGGGCTAATGAAAAACTGTTTTTT. Translating gives CASSDLTGANEKLFF.

The rearrangement uses TRBV4-3 and TRBJ1-4, with D possibly TRBD1 on 5 matching bases. V lost 0 bases and J lost 3, with 11 bases in between. CDR3 length: 16 amino acids. Per germline, CDR1 LGHNA and CDR2 YSLEER. The CDR3 bases are TGCGCCAGCAGCCAAGACCTGGGCAGGGCTAATGAAAAACTGTTTTTT. The encoded protein is CASSQDLGRANEKLFF.

V and J are TRBV29-1 and TRBJ2-2; 7 bases map to TRBD1. CDR3 length: 14 amino acids. Germline CDR1 SQVTM, CDR2 ANQGSEA. V lost 5 bases to trimming and J lost 3 bases; unmatched junction nucleotides: 6. The DNA of the CDR3 is TGCAGCGTTAAGGGGCAGGGGGACACCGGGGAGCTGTTTTTT. It translates to CSVKGQGDTGELFF.

V usage is TRBV29-1 and J usage is TRBJ2-7; maybe TRBD1 (5 bases). V lost 4 bases and J lost 3, with 13 bases in between. Germline V gene sequence: CDR1 SQVTM, CDR2 ANQGSEA. This CDR3 is built from 13 residues. CDR3 region: CSVGIGAFYEQYF. The CDR3 DNA sequence: TGCAGCGTTGGGATAGGGGCGTTCTACGAGCAGTACTTC.

V gene TRBV7-9 combines with J gene TRBJ2-4; 7 nucleotides match TRBD2. The trim removed 5 bases at V and 13 bases at J, leaving 8 bases unmatched. The CDR3 is 12 residues long. Germline CDR1 is SEHNR and CDR2 is FQNEAQ (reference sequence). Here the CDR3 reads CASSPRGLKQYF. DNA for the CDR3: TGTGCCAGCAGCCCCCGGGGACTAAAGCAGTACTTC.

The CDR3 DNA sequence: TGCGCCAGCAGTCCAGAACGAGAGACCCAGTACTTC. It encodes CASSPERETQYF. V is TRBV5-1 and J is TRBJ2-5; D is unclear. Germline values: CDR1 SGHRS, CDR2 YFSETQ. The germline V and J ends were trimmed by 5 bases and 4 bases, with 9 bases remaining between them. This CDR3 contains 12 residues.

The chain couples TRBV19 to TRBJ1-1; the D gene is possibly TRBD1 (6 bases). CDR1 is LNHDA and CDR2 is SQIVND in the germline V gene (reference sequence). Trimming stripped 9 bases from V and 10 bases from J, with 24 bases between. This CDR3 is 14 amino acids long. The CDR3 region has the DNA TGTGCCAGCCGCCCACGCCACAGGGCAGTTGGAGCTTTCTTT. Protein: CASRPRHRAVGAFF.

The chain is built from TRBV2 and TRBJ2-7, with TRBD1 matching 8 bases. Germline lookup yields CDR1 SNHLY and CDR2 FYNNEI. The length of the CDR3 is 13 residues. V was pared by 10 bases and J by 0 bases, with 5 bases of the junction left unmatched. CDR3 DNA: TGTGCCACCGCGGGACAGGTCTCCTACGAGCAGTACTTC. Amino acids: CATAGQVSYEQYF.

This CDR3 reads CASSRDRGTEAFF. The CDR3 DNA reads as TGTGCCAGCAGCCGCGACAGGGGAACTGAAGCTTTCTTT. The rearrangement links TRBV7-2 to TRBJ1-1; 8 bases map to TRBD1. Germline V gives CDR1 SGHTA, CDR2 FQGNSA. This CDR3 spans 13 amino acids. V lost 5 bases and J lost 5; bases outside the gene matches: 4. Full variable domain (missing parts from reference TRBV7-2 and TRBJ1-1): GAGVSQSPSNKVTEKGKDVELRCDPISGHTALYWYRQSLGQGLEFLIYFQGNSAPDKSGLPSDRFSAERTGGSVSTLTIQRTQQEDSAVYLCASSRDRGTEAFFGQGTRLTVV.

The chain uses TRBV6-1 and TRBJ2-5; 8 bases line up with TRBD2. Per the germline V gene, CDR1 is MNHNS and CDR2 is SASEGT. The V segment lost 2 bases and the J segment 1 base; nucleotides outside the gene matches: 3. This CDR3 has 15 residues. This CDR3 is CASSEQSGGQETQYF. The DNA for the CDR3 is TGTGCCAGCAGTGAACAAAGCGGGGGCCAAGAGACCCAGTACTTC.

This chain connects TRBV9 to TRBJ2-1; D gene uncertain. Per the germline V gene, CDR1 is SGDLS and CDR2 is YYNGEE. This CDR3 spans 15 amino acids. The V and J ends lost 0 bases and 0 bases respectively, with 7 bases between them. The CDR3 loop reads CASSVDPSSYNEQFF. CDR3 coding DNA: TGTGCCAGCAGCGTAGACCCGAGCTCCTACAATGAGCAGTTCTTC. Filled out from reference TRBV9 and TRBJ2-1, the complete variable domain reads DSGVTQTPKHLITATGQRVTLRCSPRSGDLSVYWYQQSLDQGLQFLIQYYNGEERAKGNILERFSAQQFPDLHSELNLSSLELGDSALYFCASSVDPSSYNEQFFGPGTRLTVL.

The rearrangement links TRBV6-1 to TRBJ1-4; D perhaps matches TRBD1 (6 bases). Trimming took off 6 bases at V and 11 bases at J, with 16 bases between the two ends. Germline V gene data show CDR1 as MNHNS and CDR2 as SASEGT. This CDR3 has 13 residues. CDR3 nucleotides: TGTGCCAGCAGCCCAGCAGGGGAAGAGAAACTGTTTTTT. Translated: CASSPAGEEKLFF.